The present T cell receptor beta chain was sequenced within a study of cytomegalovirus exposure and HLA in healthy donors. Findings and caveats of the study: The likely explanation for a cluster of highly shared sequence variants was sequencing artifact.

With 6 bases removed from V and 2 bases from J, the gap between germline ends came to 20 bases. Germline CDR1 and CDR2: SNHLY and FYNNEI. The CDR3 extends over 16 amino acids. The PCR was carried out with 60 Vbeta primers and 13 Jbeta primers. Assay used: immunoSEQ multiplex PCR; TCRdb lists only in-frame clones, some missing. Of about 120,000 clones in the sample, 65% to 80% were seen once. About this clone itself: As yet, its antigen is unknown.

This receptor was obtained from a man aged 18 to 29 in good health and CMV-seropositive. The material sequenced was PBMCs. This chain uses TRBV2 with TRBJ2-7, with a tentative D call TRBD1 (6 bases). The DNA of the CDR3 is TGTGCCAGCAGGCCCGGACAGTTTCTACTCACCTACGAGCAGTACTTC. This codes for CASRPGQFLLTYEQYF.